Here is one T cell receptor beta chain with its context. Its specificity is not known. The sample belongs to a study of T cell clusters in autoimmune cytopenias. About 37,500 genome equivalents of blood DNA were amplified for TRB. Germline values: CDR1 PRHDT, CDR2 FYEKMQ (reference sequence). CDR3 length: 15 residues. The study, taken as a whole, reports: Functional roles of the in silico T cell clusters still await experimental validation.

Multiplex touch-down PCR amplified TRB using TRB-A and TRB-B pools in one tube. TCRdb re-called the multiplex PCR reads; every CDR3 protein appears as one record, without DNA. In total, the table holds around 720 distinct CDR3 sequences. These data were likewise used in another study, on T cell repertoires in aging, cancer and after chemotherapy.

Sequencing input: peripheral blood. The gene calls are TRBV13 and TRBJ2-1; TCRdb proposes TRBD1, but this gene call is untestable without DNA. This TCR was recovered from a human donor with chronic lymphocytic leukemia. The CDR3 sequence is CASSYRGQGLGEQFF.